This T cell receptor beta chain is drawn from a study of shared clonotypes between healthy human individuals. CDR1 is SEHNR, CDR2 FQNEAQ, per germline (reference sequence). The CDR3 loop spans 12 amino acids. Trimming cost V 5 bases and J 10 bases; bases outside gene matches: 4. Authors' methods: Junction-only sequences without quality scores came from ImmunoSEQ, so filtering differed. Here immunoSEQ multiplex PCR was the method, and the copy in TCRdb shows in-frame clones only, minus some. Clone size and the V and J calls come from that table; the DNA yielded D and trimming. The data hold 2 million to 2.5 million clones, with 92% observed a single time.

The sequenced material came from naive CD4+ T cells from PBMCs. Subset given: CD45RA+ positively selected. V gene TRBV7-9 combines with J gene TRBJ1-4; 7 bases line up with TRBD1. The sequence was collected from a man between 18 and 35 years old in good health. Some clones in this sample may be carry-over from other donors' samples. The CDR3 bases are TGTGCCAGCAGCCCACAGGGGATAAAACTGTTTTTT. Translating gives CASSPQGIKLFF.